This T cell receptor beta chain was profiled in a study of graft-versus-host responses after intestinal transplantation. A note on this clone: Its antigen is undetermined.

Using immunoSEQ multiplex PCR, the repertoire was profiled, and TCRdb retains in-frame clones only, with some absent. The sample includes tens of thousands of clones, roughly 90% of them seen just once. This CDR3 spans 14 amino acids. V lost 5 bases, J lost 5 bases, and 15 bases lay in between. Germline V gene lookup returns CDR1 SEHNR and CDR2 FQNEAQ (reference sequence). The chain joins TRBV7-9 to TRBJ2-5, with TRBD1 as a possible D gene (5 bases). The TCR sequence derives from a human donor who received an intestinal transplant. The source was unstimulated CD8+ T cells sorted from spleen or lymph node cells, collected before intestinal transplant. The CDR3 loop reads CASSAQGGEETQYF. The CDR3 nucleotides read TGTGCCAGCAGCGCTCAGGGTGGCGAGGAGACCCAGTACTTC.